A selection of T cell receptor beta chains follows, all from one sample in a study of beta chain features in type 1 diabetes. Libraries were prepared by immunoSEQ multiplex PCR; TCRdb keeps only in-frame clonotypes and omits some of them. The sample gives roughly 370,000 clones, approximately 15% of which show up once; roughly 0.04% is in the top ten. The sequenced sample consisted of naive CD4+ T cells from blood. These TCRs come from a man aged 25 to 45 in good health. CDR3s include the opening cysteine and the closing phenylalanine or tryptophan. D genes are given only for firm matches. Rows may omit the clone size; those that give it use once, few, many or a size class.

>.|.|TRBV30|TRBJ1-1
CAWGLQGIGGTAEAFF
TGTGCCTGGGGCCTACAGGGAATAGGGGGAACGGCTGAAGCTTTCTTT
>.|TRBD1|TRBV28|TRBJ2-1
CASWAGQGSYNEQFF
TGTGCCAGTTGGGCGGGACAGGGCTCCTACAATGAGCAGTTCTTC
>.|.|TRBV9|TRBJ1-4
CASSLEGTRSEKLFF
TGTGCCAGCAGCCTAGAGGGGACGAGGAGTGAAAAACTGTTTTTT
>.|.|TRBV9|TRBJ2-7
CASSVGQSSYEQYF
TGTGCCAGCAGCGTAGGACAGAGCTCCTACGAGCAGTACTTC
>few|.|TRBV7-9|TRBJ2-2
CASSSGRDTGELFF
TGTGCCAGCAGCTCGGGACGGGACACCGGGGAGCTGTTTTTT
>.|.|TRBV7-8|TRBJ1-1
CASLRPVRDKLNTEAFF
TGTGCCAGCTTAAGACCTGTTAGGGACAAGCTGAACACTGAAGCTTTCTTT
>.|.|TRBV5-6|TRBJ2-5
CASSFYSSAEVGTQYF
TGTGCCAGCAGCTTTTACAGCAGCGCCGAGGTGGGGACCCAGTACTTC
>few|TRBD1|TRBV6-6|TRBJ2-1
CASSYSGQGNNEQFF
TGTGCCAGCAGTTATTCGGGACAGGGGAACAATGAGCAGTTCTTC
>few|.|TRBV9|TRBJ2-5
CASSVRSQETQYF
TGTGCCAGCAGCGTTCGGTCCCAAGAGACCCAGTACTTC
>.|TRBD1|TRBV9|TRBJ1-1
CASSSGTAEAFF
TGTGCCAGCAGCTCAGGGACAGCCGAAGCTTTCTTT
>many|.|TRBV28|TRBJ2-5
CASTPGAGTQYF
TGTGCCAGCACCCCGGGAGCGGGGACCCAGTACTTC
>.|.|TRBV7-9|TRBJ2-1
CASSPQAIEQFF
TGTGCCAGCAGCCCCCAGGCCATTGAGCAGTTCTTC